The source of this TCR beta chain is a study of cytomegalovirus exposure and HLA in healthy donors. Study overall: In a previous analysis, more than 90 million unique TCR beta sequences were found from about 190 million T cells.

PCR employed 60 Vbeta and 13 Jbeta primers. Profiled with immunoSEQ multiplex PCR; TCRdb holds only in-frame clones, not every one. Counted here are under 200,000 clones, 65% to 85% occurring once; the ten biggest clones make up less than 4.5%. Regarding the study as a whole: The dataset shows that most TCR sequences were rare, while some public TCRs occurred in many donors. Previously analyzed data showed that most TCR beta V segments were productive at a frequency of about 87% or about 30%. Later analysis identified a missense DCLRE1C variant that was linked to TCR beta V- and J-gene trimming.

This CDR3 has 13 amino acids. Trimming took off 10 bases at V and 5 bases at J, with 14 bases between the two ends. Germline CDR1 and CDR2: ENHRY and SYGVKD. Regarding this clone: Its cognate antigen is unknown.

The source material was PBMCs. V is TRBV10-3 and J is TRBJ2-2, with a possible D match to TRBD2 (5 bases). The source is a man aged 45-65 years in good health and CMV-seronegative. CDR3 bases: TGTGCCACCGGACTCTTGACAACCGGGGAGCTGTTTTTT. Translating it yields CATGLLTTGELFF.